Following are 27 T cell receptor beta chains from one sample sequenced in a study of regulatory T cells in long-lasting Graves disease. Time point reported: newly diagnosed GD, antithyroid drugs for less than 3 months. PBMCs were the source of the RNA used for TCR sequencing. The TCR beta library used iRepertoire HTBI primers with Arm-PCR amplification of CDR3. One entry per CDR3 protein results from TCRdb running MiXCR on the multiplex PCR reads. The sample lists about 520,000 distinct CDR3 sequences; around 11% were seen once. These records were also assigned to another study, of T cells in Graves' hyperthyroidism and ophthalmopathy.

The sequences come from peripheral blood mononuclear cells (PBMCs), collected at new diagnosis, from a patient treated with antithyroid drugs. The source of these receptors is a woman under 40 with Graves disease.

This clonotype was found many times. J is TRBJ2-7 and V is TRBV2; D is perhaps TRBD2 (5 bases). Trimming removed 6 bases at V and 2 bases at J, with 14 bases between. The CDR3 totals 14 residues. Germline V gene data show CDR1 as SNHLY and CDR2 as FYNNEI. CDR3 in DNA: TGTGCCAGCAGCCAAACCGGGGTACCCTACGAGCAGTACTTC. Encoded protein: CASSQTGVPYEQYF.

This clonotype appeared many times. The chain couples TRBV7-9 to TRBJ2-5; D gene uncertain. The germline CDR1 and CDR2 sequences are SEHNR and FQNEAQ (reference sequence). The CDR3 runs 11 residues. V was cut by 6 bases and J by 5 bases, with 7 bases left in between. CDR3 DNA: TGTGCCAGCAGTTGGCGGGAGACCCAGTACTTC. Protein: CASSWRETQYF.

This clonotype was counted ten times or more. The chain joins TRBV28 to TRBJ2-1; D is perhaps TRBD1 (5 bases). This CDR3 has 15 residues. From germline, CDR1 is MDHEN and CDR2 SYDVKM. With 5 bases removed from V and 5 bases from J, the gap between germline ends came to 16 bases. The CDR3 region has the DNA TGTGCCAGCAGTGCGTGGGGCGGATACAACAATGAGCAGTTCTTC. It encodes CASSAWGGYNNEQFF. The full variable domain, rest sourced from reference TRBV28 and TRBJ2-1, is DVKVTQSSRYLVKRTGEKVFLECVQDMDHENMFWYRQDPGLGLRLIYFSYDVKMKEKGDIPEGYSVSREKKERFSLILESASTNQTSMYLCASSAWGGYNNEQFFGPGTRLTVL.

This clonotype was seen a few times. V and J are TRBV11-2 and TRBJ2-7; the match to TRBD2 covers 7 bases. V was pared by 7 bases and J by 3 bases, with 6 bases of the junction left unmatched. The CDR3 sequence is 13 residues long. Germline V gives CDR1 SGHAT, CDR2 FQNNGV. The chain's CDR3 is CASNSGGFYEQYF. The CDR3 region has the DNA TGTGCCAGCAACTCGGGGGGATTCTACGAGCAGTACTTC.

This clonotype was detected many times. The CDR3 DNA follows: TGCGCCAGCAGCCAAGTACAGAGGCTAGCCCCCAACAATGAGCAGTTCTTC. It yields the protein CASSQVQRLAPNNEQFF. V usage is TRBV4-1 and J usage is TRBJ2-1, with D possibly TRBD2 on 5 matching bases. Trimming took off 1 base at V and 5 bases at J, with 18 bases between the two ends. The CDR3 is 17 residues long. Per germline, CDR1 MGHRA and CDR2 YSYEKL.

This clonotype was observed at least ten times. The chain uses TRBV20-1 and TRBJ2-7; perhaps TRBD1 as D (5 bases). CDR3 length: 12 amino acids. Germline CDR1 DFQATT, CDR2 SNEGSKA (reference sequence). V lost 2 bases, J lost 3 bases, and 8 bases lay in between. CDR3: CSARLQVYEQYF. The DNA of the CDR3 is TGCAGTGCTAGACTACAGGTCTACGAGCAGTACTTC.

This clonotype was recorded a few times. CDR3 sequence: CASSQDLVTDTQYF. The CDR3 DNA follows: TGTGCCAGCAGCCAAGATCTAGTCACAGATACGCAGTATTTT. The chain couples TRBV14 to TRBJ2-3; no firm D call. V was cut by 0 bases and J by 2 bases, with 6 bases left in between. The CDR3 has 14 residues. CDR1 and CDR2 from the germline V gene are SGHDN and FVKESK.

This clonotype was counted ten times or more. This rearrangement joins TRBV28 to TRBJ1-1, with no clear D. Trimming left V 7 bases short and J 9 bases short, with 9 bases between. The CDR3 has 10 residues. Germline loops: CDR1 MDHEN, CDR2 SYDVKM. CDR3 DNA: TGTGCCAGCATTGAGGGAAAAGCTTTCTTT. Translating it yields CASIEGKAFF.

As regards this clonotype: A clone one base away is much larger, so this may be a read error. This chain uses TRBV27 with TRBJ2-7; TRBD2 agrees at 12 bases. The germline V gene has CDR1 MNHEY and CDR2 SMNVEV (reference sequence). The V gene end was trimmed by 7 bases and the J gene end by 7 bases; junction bases not matched to a gene: 14. The CDR3 spans 16 residues. This chain's CDR3 is CASTSRLAGVPSEQYF. CDR3 in DNA: TGTGCCAGCACCTCCAGACTAGCGGGAGTTCCTTCGGAGCAGTACTTC.

This chain uses TRBV6-1 with TRBJ1-2; D gene uncertain. Germline loops: CDR1 MNHNS, CDR2 SASEGT. CDR3 length equals 16 residues. With 6 bases removed from V and 4 bases from J, the gap between germline ends came to 21 bases. CDR3 DNA: TGTGCCAGCAGCCAGACACAAGACGGGCTCCCCTATGGCTACACCTTC. Translation gives CASSQTQDGLPYGYTF.

In this sample, this clonotype turned up many times. The J gene is TRBJ2-7, the V gene TRBV18; D possibly uses TRBD1 or TRBD2 (5 bases each). Germline CDR1 reads KGHSH; CDR2 reads LQKENI. Deletions cut 5 bases from V and 2 bases from J, with 13 bases between. This CDR3 is built from 14 residues. The CDR3 sequence is CASSKSGATYEQYF. The CDR3 DNA sequence: TGTGCCAGCTCAAAATCCGGGGCCACCTACGAGCAGTACTTC.

This clonotype was counted many times. At one end, the junction sequence differs from germline, possibly due to a read error. The genes are TRBV11-2 and TRBJ2-5; tentatively, D is TRBD2 (6 bases). Germline CDR1 and CDR2: SGHAT and FQNNGV. The CDR3 runs to 14 residues. The DNA for the CDR3 is TGCGCCAGCAGCCAAGAATCCGGGAGTTGGACCCAGTACTTC. Translating it yields CASSQESGSWTQYF.

V is TRBV3-1 and J is TRBJ2-7, with D perhaps matching TRBD1 or TRBD2 (5 bases each). Trimming stripped 1 base from V and 4 bases from J, with 11 bases between. The CDR3 is 14 residues long. Germline values: CDR1 LGHDT, CDR2 YNNKEL (reference sequence). The CDR3 here is CASSQGGPGYEQYF. CDR3 in DNA: TGTGCCAGCAGCCAAGGGGGACCGGGATACGAGCAGTACTTC.

This clonotype was seen at least ten times. The CDR3, as DNA: TGTGCCAGCAGCCAAGAGTGGGAGGGTATGAACACTGAAGCTTTCTTT. It specifies CASSQEWEGMNTEAFF. This chain joins TRBV14 and TRBJ1-1, with D unresolved. This CDR3 is built from 16 residues. Per the germline V gene, CDR1 is SGHDN and CDR2 is FVKESK. V dropped 0 bases and J dropped 0 bases, with 11 bases sitting between them.

V and J are TRBV20-1 and TRBJ2-7; D is undetermined. V lost 0 bases to trimming and J lost 0 bases, with 15 bases between them. The germline V gene encodes CDR1 DFQATT and CDR2 SNEGSKA (reference sequence). The CDR3 is 16 residues long. The CDR3 reads CSARDLPGQYSYEQYF. The DNA of the CDR3 is TGCAGTGCTAGAGATCTGCCCGGGCAGTACTCCTACGAGCAGTACTTC.

This clonotype was observed a few times. The rearrangement uses TRBV6-1 and TRBJ1-6; tentative D call: TRBD1 (6 bases). The V and J ends lost 7 bases and 7 bases respectively, with 14 bases between them. Germline-derived CDR1 and CDR2 are MNHNS and SASEGT. The CDR3 has 14 residues. For the CDR3, the DNA is TGTGCCAGCACCCCGGCAGGGGAGAATTCACCCCTCCACTTT. This translates into CASTPAGENSPLHF.

This clonotype has a count of ten or more. The CDR3 DNA is TGTGCCTGGAGTGTTGACAGTAATACGGACACCATATATTTT. Translated: CAWSVDSNTDTIYF. The chain combines TRBV30 with TRBJ1-3, with D tentatively TRBD1 (5 bases). Trimming shortened V by 0 bases and J by 8 bases, and 14 bases separated the two germline ends. CDR1 is GTSNPN and CDR2 is SVGIG in the germline V gene (reference sequence). The CDR3 loop spans 14 amino acids.

This clonotype was observed at least ten times. J is TRBJ1-5 and V is TRBV28; the D gene is possibly TRBD1 (6 bases). Per the germline V gene, CDR1 is MDHEN and CDR2 is SYDVKM. The CDR3 has 14 residues. The V and J ends lost 3 bases and 5 bases respectively, with 11 bases between them. The CDR3 sequence: CASSFPGAYQPQHF. For the CDR3, the DNA is TGTGCCAGCAGTTTCCCGGGGGCTTATCAGCCCCAGCATTTT.

This clonotype showed up just a few times. The chain has TRBV6-5 and TRBJ2-1; TRBD2 might be the D (6 bases). CDR1 is MNHEY, CDR2 SVGAGI, per germline. V was trimmed by 3 bases and J by 6 bases, leaving 21 bases between them. The CDR3 loop spans 17 amino acids. The CDR3 spells CASSYQATRSPPNEQFF. The CDR3 DNA is TGTGCCAGCAGTTATCAAGCGACTAGATCCCCGCCCAATGAGCAGTTCTTC.

As for this clonotype: Being one base from a much bigger clone, this may be a read error. This chain connects TRBV28 to TRBJ2-5; 13 nucleotides match TRBD2. The germline V gene has CDR1 MDHEN and CDR2 SYDVKM. V lost 8 bases and J lost 11; bases outside the gene matches: 17. The CDR3 is 16 amino acids. The CDR3 is CASDPVTSGRAREQYF. The CDR3 coding sequence is TGTGCCAGCGACCCTGTTACTAGCGGGAGGGCCCGTGAGCAGTACTTC.

This clonotype turned up a few times. The chain combines TRBV6-5 with TRBJ2-7; possible D gene TRBD1, 5 bases. Germline V gene data show CDR1 as MNHEY and CDR2 as SVGAGI. The CDR3 has 13 amino acids. Trimming left V 0 bases short and J 3 bases short, with 6 bases between. The CDR3 is CASSYSDNYEQYF. DNA of the CDR3: TGTGCCAGCAGTTACTCGGACAACTACGAGCAGTACTTC.

The sample holds many counts of this clonotype. This chain connects TRBV11-2 to TRBJ1-4; D call uncertain. Trimming shortened V by 1 base and J by 8 bases, and 11 bases separated the two germline ends. Germline V lookup: CDR1 SGHAT, CDR2 FQNNGV. The CDR3 contains 14 residues. The CDR3 sequence: CASSLGVGSEKLFF. The CDR3 DNA sequence: TGTGCCAGCAGCTTAGGGGTAGGGAGCGAAAAACTGTTTTTT.

This clonotype appeared many times. This chain links TRBV7-9 with TRBJ1-1; no reliable D call. Deletions cut 3 bases from V and 6 bases from J, with 8 bases between. There are 12 residues in the CDR3. The germline gives CDR1 SEHNR, CDR2 FQNEAQ (reference sequence). The CDR3 nucleotides read TGTGCCAGCAGCTTGGGTATAGCTGAAGCTTTCTTT. Amino acids: CASSLGIAEAFF.

A few counts support this clonotype. The DNA of the CDR3 is TGTGCCAGCAGCTTTAGTAACTCTGGGGCCAACGTCCTGACTTTC. It encodes CASSFSNSGANVLTF. V and J are TRBV9 and TRBJ2-6; D remains ambiguous. Deletions cut 4 bases from V and 0 bases from J, with 8 bases between. Germline values: CDR1 SGDLS, CDR2 YYNGEE. This CDR3 has 15 amino acids. The full variable domain, its missing parts supplied by reference TRBV9 and TRBJ2-6, is DSGVTQTPKHLITATGQRVTLRCSPRSGDLSVYWYQQSLDQGLQFLIQYYNGEERAKGNILERFSAQQFPDLHSELNLSSLELGDSALYFCASSFSNSGANVLTFGAGSRLTVL.

The sample holds a few counts of this clonotype. J is TRBJ2-3 and V is TRBV2; 10 bases line up with TRBD2. V dropped 3 bases and J dropped 4; count of bases not matched to a gene: 7. The germline gives CDR1 SNHLY, CDR2 FYNNEI. The CDR3 spans 16 residues. CDR3 coding DNA: TGTGCCAGCAGTGATCTACTAGCGGGATCCGCAGATACGCAGTATTTT. It codes for CASSDLLAGSADTQYF.

Regarding this clonotype: A read error is likely here: a far larger clone is one base away. V and J are TRBV7-2 and TRBJ2-1; D gene ambiguous. This CDR3 spans 14 amino acids. CDR1 and CDR2 (germline): SGHTA, FQGNSA. CDR3 coding DNA: TGTGCCAGCAGCCCCTATCTCGAAACAGATACGCAGTTTTTT. Encoded protein: CASSPYLETDTQFF.

This clonotype was observed a handful of times. The chain links TRBV5-4 to TRBJ1-2; D is undetermined. CDR1 and CDR2 (germline): SGHNT, YYREEE (reference sequence). This CDR3 has 17 residues. V was shortened by 2 bases and J by 6 bases, with 23 bases between the two germline ends. The CDR3 DNA reads as TGTGCCAGCAGCTTTTATCCAACTCAACCGGAAAGGAATGGCTACACCTTC. Translating gives CASSFYPTQPERNGYTF. Full variable domain (outside the CDR3, taken from reference TRBV5-4 and TRBJ1-2): ETGVTQSPTHLIKTRGQQVTLRCSSQSGHNTVSWYQQALGQGPQFIFQYYREEENGRGNFPPRFSGLQFPNYSSELNVNALELDDSALYLCASSFYPTQPERNGYTFGSGTRLTVV.